This TCR beta chain was sequenced in a study of blood T cell repertoires in COVID-19. Study in general: T cells, B-cell-depleted T cells, or PBMCs supplied cDNA or gDNA.

Sequencing used immunoSEQ multiplex PCR; TCRdb keeps in-frame clones, though not all of them. The profile covers 70,000 to 85,000 clones, with roughly 80% appearing a single time and 10% to 15% taken by the ten largest. Sequenced material: peripheral blood. The sequence derives from an elderly man with acute or convalescent COVID-19.

The CDR3 loop reads CASSLRQGQITNSPLHF. The CDR3 DNA sequence: TGTGCCAGCAGTTTAAGGCAGGGACAGATTACGAATTCACCCCTCCACTTT. The chain has TRBV27 and TRBJ1-6; 7 nucleotides align to TRBD1. The CDR3 has 17 amino acids. Per germline, CDR1 MNHEY and CDR2 SMNVEV (reference sequence). Trimming at V came to 2 bases and at J to 7 bases, leaving 11 bases not matched to a gene.